This T cell receptor beta chain emerged from a study of OX40 agonist ivuxolimab in advanced cancers. As for the study in general: Patients in the trial were receiving intravenous ivuxolimab every 2 weeks, at doses of 0.01 to 10 mg/kg. Patients were roughly 83% male with ages roughly 23 to 79, mean about 54.

Sequenced by immunoSEQ multiplex PCR; TCRdb stores in-frame clones only, minus some. The sample contains under 70,000 clones, 80% to 95% of which appear only once. With 8 bases removed from V and 3 bases from J, the gap between germline ends came to 17 bases. CDR3 length equals 14 residues. Germline CDR1 is SGHNT and CDR2 is YENEEA. Note on this clone: Its specificity is unknown.

Study-level points and caveats: Partial responders receiving 0.1-3.0 mg/kg showed among the lowest clonal expansion. Expanded clones were, on average, more numerous among CD8+ T cells than CD4+.

The rearrangement uses TRBV11-3 and TRBJ2-7; D may be TRBD2 (6 bases). The sample was CD4+ or CD8+ T cells sorted from blood, taken in a trial of the OX40 agonist ivuxolimab. The TCR originated in an adult with an advanced solid tumor such as melanoma, head and neck, liver or kidney cancer. Here the CDR3 DNA reads TGTGCCAGCGAGGAGGGGCCAGGGAGCTACGAGCAGTACTTC. It translates to CASEEGPGSYEQYF.